This record looks at one TCR beta chain sequence and its context. The table lists this clonotype with many counts. It has no known antigen specificity. Per-nucleotide qualities are absent, and no much larger clonotype sits a single base away. The source of the sample is a study of regulatory T cells in long-lasting Graves disease (dated by TCRdb to the early 2020s). In the study overall: Persistent Graves' disease was defined as persistently positive TSH receptor autoantibodies together with antithyroid drug treatment for over 5 years. Peripheral blood TCR sequencing and RNA sequencing compared persistent Graves' disease patients with newly diagnosed Graves' disease patients. The study was conducted in China and was registered as a clinical trial. A total of about 35 samples underwent TCR sequencing, from 13 patients with persistent Graves' disease and 20 or so patients with newly diagnosed Graves' disease. Antithyroid drugs had been taken for about 10.3 years on average by persistent Graves' disease patients in the clinical cohort. Summary of the overall study and its limitations: Compared with newly diagnosed patients, persistent Graves' disease patients had lower TCR Shannon entropy and fewer highly expanded clones, which suggests clonal expansion. More public clonotypes were shared among persistent patients (roughly 2,900) than among newly diagnosed patients (approximately 1,000). Sequencing and analysis were limited to the TCR beta chain. Because the primary lesion, thyroid tissue, could not be accessed, the study looked at peripheral blood alone. TRBV28, TRBJ1-2 and TRBJ2-5 were preferentially used in persistent disease, while TRBV20-1 and TRBJ2-1 were favored in newly diagnosed disease. As a limitation, the authors acknowledged that the small sample size may reduce accuracy.

The germline V gene yields MDHEN for CDR1 and SYDVKM for CDR2. Trimming removed 3 bases from V and 7 bases from J, leaving 13 bases between the germline ends. The CDR3 contains 14 residues, cysteine and phenylalanine counted. The kept DNA is CDR3 alone, 42 bases in frame from the first base. Sample time point, as interpreted from the label and publication: persistent/refractory GD, antithyroid drugs over 5 years with positive TRAb. For both TCR sequencing and RNA sequencing, RNA was extracted from PBMCs using TRIzol. Graves' disease was diagnosed according to American Thyroid Association guidelines. Patients were recruited from an endocrinology department in Xi'an, China. Each patient gave approximately 10 milliliters of peripheral blood, collected in an EDTA anticoagulant tube. PBMCs were isolated by Ficoll Paque Plus density gradient separation without further T cell sorting. An Agilent 2100 Bioanalyzer and agarose gel were used to check RNA quality, while a NanoDrop 2000 measured RNA concentration.

Library method: multiplex PCR. Data came from an Illumina HiSeq 4000. iRepertoire HTBI primers and Arm-PCR amplification of CDR3 regions were used to construct TCR beta libraries. Gel purification was performed on PCR products prior to sequencing. Per the authors' processing: Across samples, 60 to 80 TRBV and around 15 TRBJ segments were identified and used for gene usage analysis of CDR3 amino acid clonotypes. Filtered high-quality paired reads were merged into contigs using COPE and FqMerger. BLAST was used to align contigs to IMGT TRBV, TRBD and TRBJ reference genes, with CDR3 defined following IMGT. Any clonotype with a frequency above 0.1% was counted as a highly expanded clone. Repertoire diversity was measured by Shannon entropy, and V-J evenness by the Gini coefficient. A clonotype found in more than one individual was treated as public. TCRdb reprocessing: public reads trimmed at Q25 with fastp, clones called with MiXCR, in-frame beta chains kept. One record per CDR3 amino acid sequence lists the most common genes and DNA. The V and J calls here are based on TCRdb, not the publication. The sample table contains a few hundred thousand distinct CDR3 sequences; only one count was recorded for around 20% of them. The ten largest clones take up 26% of the sample.

The sample here was peripheral blood mononuclear cells (PBMCs), taken when the disease was refractory, from a patient treated with antithyroid drugs. The TCR comes from a female donor with Graves disease. Recombination linked TRBV28 to TRBJ1-5; matching of 5 bases hints at TRBD1 as the D gene. The CDR3 protein: CASSFIGEGQPQHF. The nucleotide sequence is given as TGTGCCAGCAGTTTCATCGGAGAGGGGCAGCCCCAGCATTTT.